A single sample gave rise to the 31 T cell receptor beta chains below, sequenced in a study of T cell clonality in common variable immunodeficiency. The data were produced by immunoSEQ multiplex PCR, yet TCRdb's version contains in-frame clones alone and is incomplete. Recorded here are about 74,000 clones, with no singletons, and the ten leading clones hold over 0.7%. Sample: peripheral blood mononuclear cells. Receptors originate from a person aged 18-70 years in good health.

The sample holds many counts of this clone. The CDR3 end is not reached by the read, which stops 3 residues before it; the germline J gene fills it in. This sequence joins TRBV20-1 and TRBJ2-1; 12 positions match TRBD2. Germline V gene lookup returns CDR1 DFQATT and CDR2 SNEGSKA (reference sequence). This CDR3 has 14 amino acids. The trim removed 5 bases at V and 7 bases at J, leaving 6 bases unmatched. CDR3 loop: CSASTSGRWNEQFF. The sequenced CDR3 bases are TGCAGTGCTTCTACTAGCGGGAGGTGGAATGAG.

At least ten counts were recorded for this clone. The read gets to within 3 residues of the CDR3 end, and the germline J gene fills in the rest. The J gene is TRBJ1-1, the V gene TRBV19; 8 nucleotides agree with TRBD1. The CDR3 covers 15 residues. The trim removed 3 bases at V and 5 bases at J, leaving 8 bases unmatched. Germline V gene data show CDR1 as LNHDA and CDR2 as SQIVND (reference sequence). CDR3 DNA, as far as it was read: TGTGCCAGTAGTATGGGAGACAGGGGATTGACTGAA. Translating it yields CASSMGDRGLTE. The whole CDR3 protein is CASSMGDRGLTEAFF.

This clone was seen ten or more times. The read terminates 3 residues before the CDR3 end, so the remaining end is supplied by the germline J gene. The V gene is TRBV30, the J gene TRBJ1-5; 9 bases are a match to TRBD1. V gave up 1 base and J gave up 3 bases; unmatched junction bases: 4. Germline values: CDR1 GTSNPN, CDR2 SVGIG (reference sequence). The length of the CDR3 is 15 residues. The CDR3 sequence: CAWSAGQGVNQPQHF. CDR3 DNA, as far as it was read: TGTGCCTGGAGTGCGGGACAGGGAGTCAATCAGCCC.

At least ten counts were recorded for this clone. The CDR3 here is CSASQNRNTQYF. The covered CDR3 bases are TGCAGTGCTAGTCAGAACCGAAATACG. The chain has TRBV20-1 and TRBJ2-3; D gene ambiguous. The sequenced fragment ends 3 residues before the CDR3 boundary, so the rest is inferred from the germline J gene. Trimming stripped 3 bases from V and 7 bases from J, with 11 bases between. Germline V lookup: CDR1 DFQATT, CDR2 SNEGSKA (reference sequence). CDR3 length: 12 amino acids.

This clone showed up many times. Read data end 3 residues before the CDR3 end; the end is taken from the germline J gene. J is TRBJ1-1 and V is TRBV6-2 or TRBV6-3; a possible D gene is TRBD1 (6 bases). The V end lost 10 bases, the J end lost 4 bases, and 16 bases lay between the germline ends. The germline V gene has CDR1 MNHEY and CDR2 SVGEGT. The CDR3 runs to 13 residues. CDR3 sequence reads: CATRGTGPTEAFF. The sequenced CDR3 bases are TGTGCCACCCGCGGAACAGGGCCCACTGAA.

This clone was counted ten times or more. The read ends 3 residues before the CDR3 terminus; that terminus is restored from the germline J gene. The sample holds other DNA sequences that translate to the same CDR3. The V and J genes are TRBV5-1 and TRBJ2-7; possible D gene TRBD1, 6 bases. Germline V gene sequence: CDR1 SGHRS, CDR2 YFSETQ. V gave up 0 bases and J gave up 4 bases, with 11 bases separating them. CDR3 length: 14 residues. Partial CDR3 DNA: TGCGCCAGCAGCTTGGAAGGACAGACTTACGAG. Translation: CASSLEGQTYE. The complete CDR3 reads CASSLEGQTYEQYF.

This clone was seen many times. Read sequence stops 3 residues before the CDR3 end, and the germline J gene provides the missing end. V and J are TRBV5-5 and TRBJ2-1; D is ambiguous. Looked up from germline, CDR1 is SGHKS and CDR2 is YYEKEE (reference sequence). V was shortened by 2 bases and J by 3 bases, with 6 bases between the two germline ends. This CDR3 region has 13 residues. The CDR3 protein is CASSFTVYNEQFF. CDR3 DNA (partial): TGTGCCAGCAGCTTCACTGTCTACAATGAG.

This clone was seen at least ten times. Read coverage stops 3 residues before the CDR3 terminus; the germline J gene supplies the remainder. The J gene is TRBJ2-7, the V gene TRBV20-1; perhaps TRBD2 as D (6 bases). The germline CDR1 and CDR2 sequences are DFQATT and SNEGSKA (reference sequence). The ends were cut back, 1 base at V and 3 bases at J, with 16 bases in the middle. The CDR3 contains 15 residues. This chain's CDR3 is CSARGLNWRGYEQYF. The DNA read from the CDR3 is TGCAGTGCTAGAGGGCTAAACTGGAGGGGCTACGAG.

This clone came up many times. The read terminates 3 residues ahead of where the CDR3 ends, so the germline J gene completes it. The chain recombines TRBV30 with TRBJ2-1; D unresolved. Germline assignment: CDR1 GTSNPN and CDR2 SVGIG (reference sequence). The V end lost 2 bases, the J end lost 8 bases, and 13 bases lay between the germline ends. This CDR3 has 13 residues. CDR3 bases read: TGTGCCTGGAGTCGGGTGGTCGAAGATGAG. This gives the protein CAWSRVVEDE. The complete CDR3 reads CAWSRVVEDEQFF.

This clone was detected many times. Sequencing ends 3 residues short of the CDR3 end; the germline J gene provides the rest. The rearrangement links TRBV7-3 to TRBJ2-3; TRBD2 matches 7 bases. CDR3 size: 14 residues. CDR1 and CDR2 from the germline V gene are SGHTA and FQGTGA. The V gene end was trimmed by 5 bases and the J gene end by 1 base; junction bases not matched to a gene: 3. CDR3 sequence: CASSLTSGTDTQYF. CDR3 bases read: TGTGCCAGCAGCCTCACTAGCGGCACAGATACG.

This clone was seen many times. The read halts 3 residues ahead of the CDR3 end, with the missing end drawn from the germline J gene. The chain uses TRBV5-8 and TRBJ2-7; D perhaps matches TRBD1 (5 bases). The CDR3 is 12 amino acids. Trimming took 1 base from V and 5 from J, leaving 7 bases between them. The germline V gene encodes CDR1 SGHTS and CDR2 YDEGEE. The CDR3 bases that were read are TGTGCCAGCAGCTTGACAGGTAACGAG. Amino acid sequence: CASSLTGNE. The complete CDR3 sequence is CASSLTGNEQYF.

In its sample, this clone was seen many times. From the germline J gene comes the end of the CDR3, since the read stops 3 residues before it. The V gene is TRBV7-6, the J gene TRBJ1-6, with 9 bases that match TRBD1. With 3 bases clipped from V and 5 bases from J, the junction kept 2 bases outside the gene matches. The CDR3 spans 15 residues. Germline loops: CDR1 SGHVS, CDR2 FNYEAQ. The CDR3 here is CASSFGQGNNSPLHF. The sequenced CDR3 bases are TGTGCCAGCAGCTTTGGACAGGGGAATAATTCACCC.

The table lists this clone with a few counts. Read data end 3 residues before the CDR3 end; the end is taken from the germline J gene. The chain employs TRBV20-1 and TRBJ2-7, with D perhaps TRBD2 (6 bases). Germline V gene lookup returns CDR1 DFQATT and CDR2 SNEGSKA (reference sequence). V dropped 6 bases and J dropped 0 bases, with 9 bases sitting between them. The length of the CDR3 is 12 residues. The CDR3: CSADYSSYEQYF. The sequenced part of the CDR3 DNA is TGCAGTGCGGACTATTCCTCCTACGAG.

This clone was counted ten times or more. The missing CDR3 end, 3 residues past where the read stops, is filled in from the germline J gene. This chain connects TRBV5-4 to TRBJ2-1; TRBD1 matches at 8 bases. The germline V gene encodes CDR1 SGHNT and CDR2 YYREEE (reference sequence). The CDR3 consists of 14 residues. After removal of 10 bases from V and 2 bases from J, the junction contained 8 bases not matched to a gene. The chain's CDR3 is CASPGTGTYNEQFF. Partial CDR3 DNA: TGTGCCTCCCCCGGGACAGGCACCTACAATGAG.

This clone was picked up many times. The CDR3 end falls 3 residues outside the read, so it is completed with the germline J gene. The chain carries TRBV5-1 and TRBJ1-6, with D hard to call. This CDR3 spans 13 amino acids. Germline V gene data show CDR1 as SGHRS and CDR2 as YFSETQ. Trimming removed 1 base at V and 8 bases at J, with 7 bases between. CDR3 DNA (partial): TGCGCCAGCAGCTTGAAGAGGGATTCACCC. Encoded protein: CASSLKRDSP. The whole CDR3 sequence reads CASSLKRDSPLHF.

This clone was seen at least ten times. The read ends 3 residues early relative to the CDR3; the germline J gene fills the gap. The J gene is TRBJ2-7, the V gene TRBV7-9; no clear D gene. CDR1 and CDR2 (germline): SEHNR, FQNEAQ (reference sequence). This CDR3 comprises 12 residues. Trimming pared 3 bases from V and 1 base from J, leaving 4 bases between. CDR3 bases read: TGTGCCAGCAGCTTCGGGTCCTACGAG. Encoded protein: CASSFGSYE. The CDR3 in its entirety is CASSFGSYEQYF.

This clone has ten or more counts. Sequence at one end of the junction differs from germline and may be a read error. The DNA ends 3 residues before the CDR3 does, and the rest of the CDR3 is filled in from the germline J gene. This rearrangement joins TRBV4-2 to TRBJ2-5; D possibly corresponds to TRBD2 (5 bases). The length of the CDR3 is 15 residues. CDR1 is LGHNA, CDR2 YNFKEQ, per germline. CDR3 DNA, as far as it was read: TGCGCCAGCAGCCTCGGGGTTACTCGGAAAGAGACC. Protein sequence: CASSLGVTRKET. The whole CDR3 reads CASSLGVTRKETQYF.

This clone was observed at least ten times. One end of the junction varies from germline; a read error may be responsible. The read is 3 residues too short to cover the CDR3 end, so that end is filled in from the germline J gene. The chain employs TRBV12-3 or TRBV12-4 and TRBJ1-6, with D perhaps TRBD1 (6 bases). The CDR3 extends over 16 amino acids. CDR3 bases read: TGTGCCAGCAAGGGCCGAGGGGGATCGGATAATTCGCCC. This translates into CASKGRGGSDNSP. The whole CDR3 protein reads CASKGRGGSDNSPLHF.

Many counts were recorded for this clone. Read coverage stops 3 residues before the CDR3 terminus; the germline J gene supplies the remainder. The chain combines TRBV6-1 with TRBJ1-2, with TRBD1 as a possible D gene (6 bases). The CDR3 contains 15 residues. V was cut by 1 base and J by 2 bases, with 11 bases left in between. Germline values: CDR1 MNHNS, CDR2 SASEGT. The CDR3 sequence: CASSEERGGNYGYTF. CDR3 DNA (partial): TGTGCCAGCAGTGAAGAAAGGGGGGGGAACTATGGC.

Ten or more counts support this clone. The read ends 3 residues shy of where the CDR3 ends; the end is completed using the germline J gene. The chain combines TRBV7-2 with TRBJ2-1, with 8 bases aligning to TRBD1. J lost 1 base, V lost 5 bases, and 4 bases had no gene match. Germline V gene sequence: CDR1 SGHTA, CDR2 FQGNSA. The CDR3 loop spans 15 amino acids. CDR3 bases read: TGTGCCAGCAGCGCGGGACAGGTATCCTACAATGAG. Translated, it gives CASSAGQVSYNE. The full CDR3 protein reads CASSAGQVSYNEQFF.

Many counts were recorded for this clone. The missing CDR3 end, 3 residues past where the read stops, is filled in from the germline J gene. The chain carries TRBV7-2 and TRBJ2-1; D unclear. CDR1 SGHTA and CDR2 FQGNSA come from the germline V gene. The V gene lost 4 bases and the J gene lost 0 bases, with 7 bases spanning the gap. The CDR3 has 14 amino acids. CDR3 in amino acids: CASSSQNSYNEQFF. Incomplete CDR3 DNA: TGTGCCAGCAGCTCACAAAACTCCTACAATGAG.

This clone was observed at least ten times. The CDR3 extends 3 residues past the end of the read, so its final part is completed from the germline J gene. The genes are TRBV20-1 and TRBJ2-2; 9 nucleotides match TRBD1. This CDR3 spans 17 amino acids. Trimming removed 6 bases from V and 4 bases from J; junction bases left unmatched: 15. Germline V lookup: CDR1 DFQATT, CDR2 SNEGSKA (reference sequence). This CDR3 is CSAKGDGTGIFTGELFF. CDR3 bases read: TGCAGTGCAAAGGGCGATGGGACAGGGATATTCACCGGGGAG.

This clone was counted ten times or more. The read falls 3 residues short of the CDR3 end, and the missing part is taken from the germline J gene. The genes are TRBV6-2 or TRBV6-3 and TRBJ2-7; a weak D match, TRBD1 (5 bases). Trimming pared 6 bases from V and 4 bases from J, leaving 10 bases between. CDR3 length: 12 residues. Per the germline V gene, CDR1 is MNHEY and CDR2 is SVGEGT. CDR3 DNA, as far as it was read: TGTGCCAGCAGGAACACAGGATACGAG. Residues: CASRNTGYE. The full CDR3 sequence reads CASRNTGYEQYF.

This clone was counted a few times. The read stops 3 residues short of the end of the CDR3; the missing end is completed from the germline J gene. The rearrangement uses TRBV25-1 and TRBJ2-7; D remains ambiguous. This CDR3 comprises 14 residues. Between the trimmed V and J ends, which lost 3 bases and 6 bases, there was a span of 15 bases. Germline V gene data show CDR1 as MGHDK and CDR2 as SYGVNS. CDR3: CASSDLLTRGEQYF. The DNA read from the CDR3 is TGTGCCAGCAGTGATCTCCTTACCCGCGGCGAG.

This clone was picked up many times. From the germline J gene comes the end of the CDR3, since the read stops 3 residues before it. The genes are TRBV20-1 and TRBJ2-3; 13 bases fit TRBD2. V was clipped by 1 base and J by 4 bases; unmatched bases: 2. The length of the CDR3 is 15 residues. Per germline, CDR1 DFQATT and CDR2 SNEGSKA (reference sequence). The CDR3 here is CSARGTSGRSDTQYF. The sequenced CDR3 bases are TGCAGTGCTAGAGGGACTAGCGGGAGATCAGATACG.

This clone was found many times. The read terminates 3 residues ahead of where the CDR3 ends, so the germline J gene completes it. The chain carries TRBV19 and TRBJ2-1, with 7 bases matching TRBD1. With V trimmed by 7 bases and J by 7 bases, 13 bases remained unmatched. Germline CDR1 is LNHDA and CDR2 is SQIVND (reference sequence). The CDR3 runs to 15 residues. CDR3 DNA, as far as it was read: TGTGCCAGTACCGCAGGAGACAGGGTTTTAAATGAG. This gives the protein CASTAGDRVLNE. The full CDR3 is CASTAGDRVLNEQFF.

This clone was seen ten or more times. Read data end 3 residues before the CDR3 end; the end is taken from the germline J gene. V is TRBV11-2 and J is TRBJ2-7; a possible D gene is TRBD2 (6 bases). CDR3 size: 14 residues. V lost 5 bases and J 0 bases, leaving 11 bases between the germline ends. Germline values: CDR1 SGHAT, CDR2 FQNNGV. CDR3 DNA, as far as it was read: TGTGCCAGCAGCCCCTGGGGGGTCTCCTACGAG. This sequence encodes CASSPWGVSYE. The whole CDR3 reads CASSPWGVSYEQYF.

This clone was counted many times. The read halts 3 residues ahead of the CDR3 end, with the missing end drawn from the germline J gene. The rearrangement joins TRBV6-2 or TRBV6-3 to TRBJ1-1; D is unresolved. V was clipped by 8 bases and J by 2 bases, with 9 bases between them. Germline V gene data show CDR1 as MNHEY and CDR2 as SVGEGT. This CDR3 is 12 amino acids long. CDR3 DNA, as far as it was read: TGTGCCAGCGGAAGGGCTAACACTGAA. It codes for CASGRANTE. The full CDR3 reads CASGRANTEAFF.

This clone was seen at least ten times. The CDR3 end lies 3 residues beyond the end of the read and is filled in from the germline J gene. The chain carries TRBV7-3 and TRBJ2-7; weak D call: TRBD2 (6 bases). The germline CDR1 and CDR2 sequences are SGHTA and FQGTGA. The CDR3 extends over 15 amino acids. Trimming removed 0 bases from V and 2 bases from J, with 11 bases in between. CDR3 region: CASSLTPGETYEQYF. The DNA read from the CDR3 is TGTGCCAGCAGCTTAACACCGGGGGAGACCTACGAG.

In the case of this clone: The sequence runs out 3 residues before the end of the CDR3; the remainder is reconstructed from the germline J gene. Other DNA sequences of this sample code for an identical CDR3. This rearrangement joins TRBV5-1 to TRBJ2-7, with a weak D call TRBD1 (6 bases). The CDR3 extends over 13 amino acids. Germline CDR1 SGHRS, CDR2 YFSETQ. The V end was cut by 5 bases, the J end by 0 bases, with 9 bases between. The CDR3 bases that were read are TGCGCCAGCAGTTCGGACAGCTCCTACGAG. This gives the protein CASSSDSSYE. In full, the CDR3 is CASSSDSSYEQYF.

This clone was detected many times. The observed sequence ends 3 residues before the CDR3 terminus, with the missing tail filled in from the germline J gene. The chain carries TRBV5-1 and TRBJ2-1; TRBD2 is a possible D gene (6 bases). Germline loops: CDR1 SGHRS, CDR2 YFSETQ. V was pared by 3 bases and J by 6 bases, with 13 bases between. This CDR3 has 14 amino acids. The covered CDR3 bases are TGCGCCAGCAGCTCCGGGACTCTGACCAATGAG. Amino acids: CASSSGTLTNE. In full, the CDR3 reads CASSSGTLTNEQFF. The entire variable domain, with the rest obtained from reference TRBV5-1 and TRBJ2-1, is as follows: KAGVTQTPRYLIKTRGQQVTLSCSPISGHRSVSWYQQTPGQGLQFLFEYFSETQRNKGNFPGRFSGRQFSNSRSEMNVSTLELGDSALYLCASSSGTLTNEQFFGPGTRLTVL.